This paragraph reports one T cell receptor beta chain. What it recognizes is unknown. This sample was taken from a study of T cells in Graves' hyperthyroidism and ophthalmopathy. Study results and caveats: Ophthalmopathy could be told apart from stable hyperthyroidism with a 13 V-J model.

V lost 8 bases to trimming and J lost 1 base; unmatched junction nucleotides: 7. The CDR3 contains 15 residues. Germline assignment: CDR1 SQVTM and CDR2 ANQGSEA. Patients aged 18 to 65 with hyperthyroidism were newly diagnosed, with duration under 2 months. Amplification of TCR beta CDR3 regions used RNA as the template. The primer set for the first-round RT-PCR of the TCR CDR3 was HTBI. TCRdb fed the multiplex PCR reads into MiXCR, producing one record per CDR3 protein. Among around 620,000 distinct CDR3 sequences, 15% to 20% were seen once, and the ten largest hold around 3.9%. This TCR was sampled from a woman aged 25-40 years with Graves' hyperthyroidism. Sequencing was performed on blood. The chain employs TRBV29-1 and TRBJ2-3; 12 nucleotides match TRBD2. The CDR3 loop reads CSLRLAGEGTDTQYF. CDR3 in DNA: TGCAGCTTACGACTAGCGGGAGAAGGCACAGATACGCAGTATTTT.